The clone carrying this T cell receptor beta chain was seen a single time. Its antigen is still unknown. The source of the sample is a study of T cell responses to AZD1222 COVID-19 vaccine. Study-level findings and limits: After the peak T cell response, and only then, were repertoires sampled. Across the whole spike, CD4 TCRs peaked at regions 160-218 and 743-854.

Generated by immunoSEQ multiplex PCR, the TCRdb table keeps only in-frame clones and is missing some. The sample has about 120,000 clones; 86% are singletons. The V and J ends lost 0 bases and 0 bases respectively, with 3 bases between them. The V gene's germline CDR1 is SGHRS and CDR2 YFSETQ. The CDR3 totals 14 residues. Second-dose intervals of approximately 4 or approximately 12 weeks were pooled. Material: peripheral blood, obtained 28 days after the second AZD1222 dose. The chain combines TRBV5-1 with TRBJ2-2; no reliable D call. This receptor was taken from an adult who received the AZD1222 COVID-19 vaccine. The CDR3 DNA reads as TGCGCCAGCAGCTTGGATTCGAACACCGGGGAGCTGTTTTTT. Amino acid sequence: CASSLDSNTGELFF.